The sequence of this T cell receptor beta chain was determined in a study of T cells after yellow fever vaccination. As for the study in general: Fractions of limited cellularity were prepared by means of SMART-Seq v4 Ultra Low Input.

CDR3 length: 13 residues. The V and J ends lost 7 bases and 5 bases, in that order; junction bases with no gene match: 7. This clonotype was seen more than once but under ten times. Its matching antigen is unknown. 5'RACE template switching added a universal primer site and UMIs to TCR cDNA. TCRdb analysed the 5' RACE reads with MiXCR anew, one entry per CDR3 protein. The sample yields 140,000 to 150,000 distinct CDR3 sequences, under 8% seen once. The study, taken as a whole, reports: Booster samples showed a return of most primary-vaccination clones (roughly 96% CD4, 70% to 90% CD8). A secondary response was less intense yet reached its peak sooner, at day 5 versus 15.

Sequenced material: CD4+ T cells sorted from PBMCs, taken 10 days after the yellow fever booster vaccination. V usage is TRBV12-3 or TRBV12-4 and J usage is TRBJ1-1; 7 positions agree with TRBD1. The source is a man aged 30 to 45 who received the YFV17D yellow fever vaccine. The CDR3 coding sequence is TGTGCCAGCAACCGACAGGGTTTGACTGAAGCTTTCTTT. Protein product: CASNRQGLTEAFF.